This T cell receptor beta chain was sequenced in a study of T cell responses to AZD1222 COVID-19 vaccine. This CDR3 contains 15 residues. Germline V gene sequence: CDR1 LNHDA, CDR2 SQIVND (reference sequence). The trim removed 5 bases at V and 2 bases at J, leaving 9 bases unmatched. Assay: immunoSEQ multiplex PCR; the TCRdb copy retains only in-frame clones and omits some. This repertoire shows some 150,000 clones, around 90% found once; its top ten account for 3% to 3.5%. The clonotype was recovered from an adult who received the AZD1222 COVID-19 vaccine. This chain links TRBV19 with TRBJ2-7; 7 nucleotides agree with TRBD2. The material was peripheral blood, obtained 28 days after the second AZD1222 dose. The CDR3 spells CASSQGGRSAYEQYF. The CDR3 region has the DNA TGTGCCAGTAGTCAAGGCGGGAGAAGTGCCTACGAGCAGTACTTC.